The source of this T cell receptor beta chain is a study of cytomegalovirus exposure and HLA in healthy donors. CDR1 is MNHEY and CDR2 is SVGAGI in the germline V gene. Trimming took off 0 bases at V and 8 bases at J, with 5 bases between the two ends. The CDR3 sequence is 11 residues long. There are a few counts of this clone. With 60 Vbeta and 13 Jbeta primers, the PCR was carried out. Libraries were prepared by immunoSEQ multiplex PCR; TCRdb keeps only in-frame clonotypes and omits some of them. The table includes some 130,000 clones, 80% detected once. The sequence was collected from a male donor in good health and CMV-seropositive. The V gene is TRBV6-5, the J gene TRBJ2-7; D is ambiguous. Sequenced sample: PBMCs. The CDR3 DNA reads as TGTGCCAGCAGTTACTCAGCGCAGCAGTACTTC. It yields the protein CASSYSAQQYF.